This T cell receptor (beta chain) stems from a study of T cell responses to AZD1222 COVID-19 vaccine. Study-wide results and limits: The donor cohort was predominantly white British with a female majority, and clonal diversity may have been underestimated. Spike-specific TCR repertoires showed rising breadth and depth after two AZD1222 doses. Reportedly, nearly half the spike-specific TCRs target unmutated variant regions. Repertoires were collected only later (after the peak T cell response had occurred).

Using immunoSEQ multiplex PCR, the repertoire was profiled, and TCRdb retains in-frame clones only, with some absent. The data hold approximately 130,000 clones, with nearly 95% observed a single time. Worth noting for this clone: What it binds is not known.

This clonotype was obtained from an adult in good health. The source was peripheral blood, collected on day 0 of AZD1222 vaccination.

Here the CDR3 DNA reads TGCAGTGCTAGTTCCGGACTAGCGGGGGGAGAGACCCAGTACTTC. It translates to CSASSGLAGGETQYF. The rearrangement links TRBV20-1 to TRBJ2-5, with 14 bases aligning to TRBD2. The V gene end was trimmed by 3 bases and the J gene end by 4 bases; junction bases not matched to a gene: 4. The CDR3 consists of 15 residues. Germline CDR1 reads DFQATT; CDR2 reads SNEGSKA (reference sequence).